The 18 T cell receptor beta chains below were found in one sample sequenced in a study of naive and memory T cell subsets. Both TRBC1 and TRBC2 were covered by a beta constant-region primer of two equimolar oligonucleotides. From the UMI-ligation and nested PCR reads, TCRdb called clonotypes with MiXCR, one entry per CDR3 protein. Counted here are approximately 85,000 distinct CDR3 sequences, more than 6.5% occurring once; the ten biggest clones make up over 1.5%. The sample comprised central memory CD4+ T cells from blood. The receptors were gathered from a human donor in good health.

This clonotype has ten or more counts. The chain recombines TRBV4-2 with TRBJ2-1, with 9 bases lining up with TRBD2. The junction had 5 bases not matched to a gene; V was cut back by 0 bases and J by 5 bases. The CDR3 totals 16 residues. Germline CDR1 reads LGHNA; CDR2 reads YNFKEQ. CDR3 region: CASSQDWRGGNNEQFF. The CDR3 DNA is TGTGCCAGCAGCCAAGATTGGCGGGGGGGCAACAATGAGCAGTTCTTC.

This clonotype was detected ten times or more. The CDR3 loop is CASSTGTANNEQFF. CDR3 bases: TGTGCCAGCAGCACAGGGACGGCTAACAATGAGCAGTTCTTC. The rearrangement links TRBV12-3 or TRBV12-4 to TRBJ2-1; possibly TRBD1 for D (6 bases). This CDR3 has 14 residues. The V gene lost 6 bases and the J gene lost 5 bases, with 14 bases spanning the gap.

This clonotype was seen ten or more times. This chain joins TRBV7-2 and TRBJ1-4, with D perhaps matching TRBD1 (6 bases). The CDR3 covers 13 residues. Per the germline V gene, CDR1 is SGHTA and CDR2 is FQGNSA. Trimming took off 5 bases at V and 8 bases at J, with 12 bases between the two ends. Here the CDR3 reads CASSIGQREKLFF. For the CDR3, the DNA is TGTGCCAGCAGCATCGGACAGAGAGAAAAACTGTTTTTT.

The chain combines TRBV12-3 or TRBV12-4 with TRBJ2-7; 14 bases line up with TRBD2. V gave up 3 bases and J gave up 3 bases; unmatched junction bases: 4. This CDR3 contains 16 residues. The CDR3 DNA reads TGTGCCAGCAGTTTCGGGACTAGCGGGAGTCGCTACGAGCAGTACTTC. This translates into CASSFGTSGSRYEQYF.

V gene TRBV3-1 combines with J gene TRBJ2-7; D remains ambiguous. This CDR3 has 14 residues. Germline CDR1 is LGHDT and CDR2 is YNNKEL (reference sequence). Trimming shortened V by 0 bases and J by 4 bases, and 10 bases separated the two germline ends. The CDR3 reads CASSQDVGRYEQYF. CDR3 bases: TGTGCCAGCAGCCAAGATGTAGGCCGTTACGAGCAGTACTTC.

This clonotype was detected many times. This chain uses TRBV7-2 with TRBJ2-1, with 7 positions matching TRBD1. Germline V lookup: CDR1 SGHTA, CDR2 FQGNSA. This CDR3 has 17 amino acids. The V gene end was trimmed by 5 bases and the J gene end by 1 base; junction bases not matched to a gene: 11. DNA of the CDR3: TGTGCCAGCAGCACCCCGACAGGGAGTAGGTCCTACAATGAGCAGTTCTTC. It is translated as CASSTPTGSRSYNEQFF.

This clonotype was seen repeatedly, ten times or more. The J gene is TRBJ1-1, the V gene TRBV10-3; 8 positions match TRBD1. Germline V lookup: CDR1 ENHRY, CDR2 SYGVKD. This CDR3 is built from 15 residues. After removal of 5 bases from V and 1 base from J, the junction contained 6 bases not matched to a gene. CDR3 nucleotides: TGTGCCATCAGTAGGACAGGGTTAACGAACACTGAAGCTTTCTTT. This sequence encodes CAISRTGLTNTEAFF.

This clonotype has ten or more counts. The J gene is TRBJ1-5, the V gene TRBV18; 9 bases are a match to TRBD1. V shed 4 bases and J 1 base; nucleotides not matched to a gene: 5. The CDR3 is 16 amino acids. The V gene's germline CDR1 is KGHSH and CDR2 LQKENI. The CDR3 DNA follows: TGTGCCAGCTCACTATCGACAGGGGGAAGCAATCAGCCCCAGCATTTT. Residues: CASSLSTGGSNQPQHF.

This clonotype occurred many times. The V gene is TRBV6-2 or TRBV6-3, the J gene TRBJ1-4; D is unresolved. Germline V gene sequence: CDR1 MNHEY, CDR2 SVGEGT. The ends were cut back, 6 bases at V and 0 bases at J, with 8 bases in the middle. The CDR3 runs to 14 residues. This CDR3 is CASSPSTTNEKLFF. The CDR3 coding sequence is TGTGCCAGCAGCCCATCCACAACTAATGAAAAACTGTTTTTT.

The chain's CDR3 is CATSGDRGITDTQYF. In DNA, the CDR3 is TGTGCCACCAGCGGGGACAGGGGCATCACAGATACGCAGTATTTT. V and J are TRBV24-1 and TRBJ2-3, with 10 bases identical to TRBD1. The CDR3 runs 15 residues. The germline V gene encodes CDR1 KGHDR and CDR2 SFDVKD. V trimming: 7 bases; J trimming: 2 bases; junction bases outside the gene matches: 5.

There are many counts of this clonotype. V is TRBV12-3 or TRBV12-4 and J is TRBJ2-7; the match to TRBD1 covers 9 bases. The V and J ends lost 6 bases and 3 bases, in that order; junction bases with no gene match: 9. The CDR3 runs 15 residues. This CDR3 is CASRSAGTGNYEQYF. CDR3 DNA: TGTGCCAGCAGGTCAGCCGGGACAGGGAACTACGAGCAGTACTTC.

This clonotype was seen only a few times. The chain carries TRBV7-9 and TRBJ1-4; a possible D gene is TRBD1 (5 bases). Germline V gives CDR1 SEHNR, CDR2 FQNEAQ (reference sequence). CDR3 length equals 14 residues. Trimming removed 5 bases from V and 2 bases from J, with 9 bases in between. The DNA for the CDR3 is TGTGCCAGCAGCCGGGGACGGACTAATGAAAAACTGTTTTTT. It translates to CASSRGRTNEKLFF.

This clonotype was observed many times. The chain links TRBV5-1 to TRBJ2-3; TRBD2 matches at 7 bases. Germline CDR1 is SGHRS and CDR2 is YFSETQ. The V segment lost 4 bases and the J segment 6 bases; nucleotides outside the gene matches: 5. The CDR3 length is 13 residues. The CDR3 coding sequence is TGCGCCAGCAGCGCAAGCGGGGACGATACGCAGTATTTT. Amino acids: CASSASGDDTQYF.

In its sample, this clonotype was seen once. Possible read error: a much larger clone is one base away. The CDR3 sequence: CASSKGGHCKTEAFF. For the CDR3, the DNA is TGTGCCAGCAGCAAAGGGGGACACTGTAAAACTGAAGCTTTCTTT. V is TRBV21-1 and J is TRBJ1-1; TRBD1, the table's D call, lacks a check against the DNA. TRBV21-1 is flagged as a pseudogene. The CDR3 is 15 residues long.

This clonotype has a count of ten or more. CDR3 DNA: TGTGCCAGCAGCTTGTTGGGGGGGCGTCGCAACTACGAGCAGTACTTC. Protein: CASSLLGGRRNYEQYF. The rearrangement links TRBV5-4 to TRBJ2-7; possible D gene TRBD2, 7 bases. This CDR3 has 16 residues. Between the trimmed V and J ends, which lost 1 base and 3 bases, there was a span of 17 bases. From germline, CDR1 is SGHNT and CDR2 YYREEE (reference sequence).

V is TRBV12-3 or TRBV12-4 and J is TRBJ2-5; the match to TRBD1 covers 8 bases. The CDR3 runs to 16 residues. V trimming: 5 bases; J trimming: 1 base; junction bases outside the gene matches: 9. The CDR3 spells CASSASRDRLQETQYF. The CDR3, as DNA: TGTGCCAGCAGTGCCTCGAGGGACAGGCTCCAAGAGACCCAGTACTTC.

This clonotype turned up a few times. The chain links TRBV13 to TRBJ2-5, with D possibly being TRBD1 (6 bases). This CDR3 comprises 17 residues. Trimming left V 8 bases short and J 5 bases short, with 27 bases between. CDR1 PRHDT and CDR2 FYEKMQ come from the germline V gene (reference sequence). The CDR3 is CASALGGEETARETQYF. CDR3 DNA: TGTGCCAGCGCCTTAGGGGGAGAAGAGACTGCGAGGGAGACCCAGTACTTC.

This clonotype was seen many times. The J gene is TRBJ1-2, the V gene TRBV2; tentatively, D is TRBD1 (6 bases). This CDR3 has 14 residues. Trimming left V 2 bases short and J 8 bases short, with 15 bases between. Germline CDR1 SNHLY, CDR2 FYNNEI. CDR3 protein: CASSERDKGGGYTF. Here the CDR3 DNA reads TGTGCCAGCAGTGAAAGGGACAAGGGCGGGGGCTACACCTTC.